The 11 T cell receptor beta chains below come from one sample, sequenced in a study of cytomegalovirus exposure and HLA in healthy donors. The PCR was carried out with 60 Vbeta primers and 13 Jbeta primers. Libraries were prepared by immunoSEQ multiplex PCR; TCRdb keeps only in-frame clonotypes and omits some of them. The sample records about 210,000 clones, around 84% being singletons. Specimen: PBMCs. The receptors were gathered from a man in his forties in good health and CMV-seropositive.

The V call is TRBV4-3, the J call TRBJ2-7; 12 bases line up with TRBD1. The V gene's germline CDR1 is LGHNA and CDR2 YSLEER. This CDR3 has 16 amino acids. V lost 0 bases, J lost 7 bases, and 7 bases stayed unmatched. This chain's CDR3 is CASSQDQGQGASEQYF. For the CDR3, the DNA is TGCGCCAGCAGCCAAGATCAGGGACAGGGGGCTAGTGAGCAGTACTTC.

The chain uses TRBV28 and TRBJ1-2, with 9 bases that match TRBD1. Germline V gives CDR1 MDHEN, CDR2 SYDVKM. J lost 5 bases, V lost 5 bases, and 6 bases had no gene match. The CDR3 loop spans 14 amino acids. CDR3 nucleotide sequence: TGTGCCAGCAGTAACCCGACAGGGGGGTATGGCTACACCTTC. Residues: CASSNPTGGYGYTF.

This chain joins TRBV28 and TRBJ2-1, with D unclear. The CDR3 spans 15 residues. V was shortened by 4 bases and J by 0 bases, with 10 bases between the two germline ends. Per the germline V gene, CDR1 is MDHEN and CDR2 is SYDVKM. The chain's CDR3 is CASSSGFSSYNEQFF. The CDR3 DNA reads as TGTGCCAGCAGTTCCGGGTTTAGCTCCTACAATGAGCAGTTCTTC.

The CDR3 bases are TGTGCCAGCAGCGAAACGACAGGCCTCAATTCACCCCTCCACTTT. Protein product: CASSETTGLNSPLHF. The chain uses TRBV7-9 and TRBJ1-6; maybe TRBD1 (6 bases). Looked up from germline, CDR1 is SEHNR and CDR2 is FQNEAQ (reference sequence). The CDR3 totals 15 residues. V lost 5 bases and J lost 7, with 15 bases in between.

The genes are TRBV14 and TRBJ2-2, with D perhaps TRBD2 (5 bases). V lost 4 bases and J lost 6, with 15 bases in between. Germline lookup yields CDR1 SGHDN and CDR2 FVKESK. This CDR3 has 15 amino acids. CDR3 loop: CASSPPGLGAGELFF. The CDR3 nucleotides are TGTGCCAGCAGCCCACCGGGCCTCGGGGCCGGGGAGCTGTTTTTT.

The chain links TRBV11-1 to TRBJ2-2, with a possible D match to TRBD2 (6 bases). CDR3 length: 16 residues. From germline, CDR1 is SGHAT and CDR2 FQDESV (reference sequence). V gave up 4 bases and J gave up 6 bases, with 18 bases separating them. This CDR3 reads CASSSQGTLNAGELFF. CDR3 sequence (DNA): TGTGCCAGCAGCTCGCAAGGGACTCTAAATGCCGGGGAGCTGTTTTTT.

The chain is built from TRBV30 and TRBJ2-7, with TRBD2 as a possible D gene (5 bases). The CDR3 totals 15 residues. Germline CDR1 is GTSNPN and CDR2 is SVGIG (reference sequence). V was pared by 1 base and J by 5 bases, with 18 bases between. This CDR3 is CAWSESLGGWNEQYF. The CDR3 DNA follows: TGTGCCTGGAGTGAAAGTCTAGGAGGTTGGAACGAGCAGTACTTC.

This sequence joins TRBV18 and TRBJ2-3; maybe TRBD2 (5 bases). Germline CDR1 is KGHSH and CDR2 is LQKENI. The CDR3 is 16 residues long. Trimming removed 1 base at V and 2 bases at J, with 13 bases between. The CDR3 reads CASSPLRVATTDTQYF. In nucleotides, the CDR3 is TGTGCCAGCTCACCACTGAGGGTCGCCACCACAGATACGCAGTATTTT.

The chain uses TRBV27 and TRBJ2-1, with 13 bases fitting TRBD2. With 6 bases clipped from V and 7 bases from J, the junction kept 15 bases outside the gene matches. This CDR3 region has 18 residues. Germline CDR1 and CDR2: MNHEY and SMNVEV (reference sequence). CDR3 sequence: CASSTSLSRLAGGNEQFF. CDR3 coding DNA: TGTGCCAGCAGCACCTCTTTGAGCCGACTAGCGGGGGGTAATGAGCAGTTCTTC.

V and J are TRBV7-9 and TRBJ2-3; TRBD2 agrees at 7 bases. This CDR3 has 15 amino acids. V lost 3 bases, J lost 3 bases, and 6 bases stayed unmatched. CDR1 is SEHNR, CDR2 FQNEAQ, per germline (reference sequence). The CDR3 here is CASSLRGIRTDTQYF. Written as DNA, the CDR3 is TGTGCCAGCAGCTTGCGGGGGATAAGGACAGATACGCAGTATTTT. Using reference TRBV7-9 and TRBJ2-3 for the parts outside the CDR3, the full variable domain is DTGVSQNPRHKITKRGQNVTFRCDPISEHNRLYWYRQTLGQGPEFLTYFQNEAQLEKSRLLSDRFSAERPKGSFSTLEIQRTEQGDSAMYLCASSLRGIRTDTQYFGPGTRLTVL.

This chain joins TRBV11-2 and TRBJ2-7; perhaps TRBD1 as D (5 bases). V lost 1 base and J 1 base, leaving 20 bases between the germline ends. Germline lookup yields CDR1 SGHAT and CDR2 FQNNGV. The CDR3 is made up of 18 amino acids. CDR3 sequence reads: CASSLAGLAGQASYEQYF. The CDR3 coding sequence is TGTGCCAGCAGCTTAGCCGGGCTTGCAGGGCAGGCATCCTACGAGCAGTACTTC.